One and the same sample provided the 31 T cell receptor beta chains below, sequenced in a study of metastatic and nonmetastatic thyroid tumors. TCRdb re-processed the PCR reads through MiXCR. Here the sample spans around 30,000 clones, roughly 22% being singletons. Ahead of thyroid surgery, no patient had received treatment of any kind. The sequencing sample was made of tumor tissue. The receptor source for this set is a male donor with papillary thyroid cancer or a benign thyroid nodule (not recorded which). Some clones in this sample may be carry-over from other donors' samples.

Turning to this clone: The germline gene is not matched at one end of the junction; a read error may be the cause. The chain recombines TRBV28 with TRBJ2-7; the D gene is possibly TRBD2 (5 bases). The CDR3 has 13 amino acids. Looked up from germline, CDR1 is MDHEN and CDR2 is SYDVKM. CDR3 in DNA: TGTGTCAGCAGCCCGACTATCGGCTACGAGCAGTACTTC. Translated: CVSSPTIGYEQYF.

Points on this clone: The CDR3 carries no conserved terminal phenylalanine or tryptophan, so it likely arises from a read error. The rearrangement links TRBV19 to TRBJ2-1; 8 bases line up with TRBD2. The CDR3 has 14 residues. Germline V gives CDR1 LNHDA, CDR2 SQIVND (reference sequence). With 6 bases clipped from V and 7 bases from J, the junction kept 8 bases outside the gene matches. The chain's CDR3 is CASRSGSRLNEQFS. The CDR3 DNA sequence: TGTGCCAGTAGGAGCGGGAGTAGGCTAAATGAGCAGTTCTCC.

This clone has only a few counts. The genes are TRBV6-1 and TRBJ1-3, with D unclear. Germline V gives CDR1 MNHNS, CDR2 SASEGT. The V and J ends lost 0 bases and 0 bases respectively, with 6 bases between them. There are 15 residues in the CDR3. CDR3 protein: CASSEARDSGNTIYF. CDR3 DNA: TGTGCCAGCAGTGAAGCGCGCGACTCTGGAAACACCATATATTTT.

This clone is medium-sized in the sample. The rearrangement joins TRBV7-9 to TRBJ2-2; 8 nucleotides match TRBD1. Looked up from germline, CDR1 is SEHNR and CDR2 is FQNEAQ (reference sequence). V lost 1 base and J lost 8; bases outside the gene matches: 6. This CDR3 region has 15 residues. CDR3 DNA: TGTGCCAGCAGCTTAGAAGTCAGGGGGCCTGGGGAGCTGTTTTTT. This codes for CASSLEVRGPGELFF.

This clone was seen many times. The chain couples TRBV12-5 to TRBJ2-3; tentatively, D is TRBD2 (5 bases). Trimming pared 2 bases from V and 2 bases from J, leaving 11 bases between. There are 15 residues in the CDR3. From germline, CDR1 is LGHNT and CDR2 FRNRAP. Here the CDR3 reads CASGLSSGYTDTQYF. The CDR3 DNA is TGTGCTAGTGGTTTGAGCTCGGGATACACAGATACGCAGTATTTT.

This clone occurred many times. The J gene is TRBJ1-3, the V gene TRBV10-3; D is unresolved. Trimming removed 3 bases from V and 4 bases from J, with 10 bases in between. This CDR3 spans 14 amino acids. Germline V gene data show CDR1 as ENHRY and CDR2 as SYGVKD. Written as DNA, the CDR3 is TGTGCCATCAGTGACACGGATTACGGAAACACCATATATTTT. Translation gives CAISDTDYGNTIYF.

This clone was seen many times. The chain couples TRBV11-3 to TRBJ2-7; TRBD1 is a possible D gene (6 bases). This CDR3 comprises 13 residues. V was clipped by 3 bases and J by 6 bases, with 12 bases between them. Germline CDR1 reads SGHNT; CDR2 reads YENEEA. CDR3 protein: CASSFTQGSEQYF. The CDR3 DNA sequence: TGTGCCAGCAGCTTCACACAGGGATCCGAGCAGTACTTC.

V is TRBV11-2 and J is TRBJ2-2; D is perhaps TRBD1 (5 bases). Per the germline V gene, CDR1 is SGHAT and CDR2 is FQNNGV. The CDR3 runs to 20 residues. V was pared by 0 bases and J by 0 bases, with 20 bases between. In nucleotides, the CDR3 is TGTGCCAGCAGCTTAGATTTGTTCGGACAAGACTTCGCGAACACCGGGGAGCTGTTTTTT. Its translation is CASSLDLFGQDFANTGELFF. The whole variable domain, filled in from reference TRBV11-2 and TRBJ2-2, reads EAGVAQSPRYKIIEKRQSVAFWCNPISGHATLYWYQQILGQGPKLLIQFQNNGVVDDSQLPKDRFSAERLKGVDSTLKIQPAKLEDSAVYLCASSLDLFGQDFANTGELFFGEGSRLTVL.

The table lists this clone with many counts. Its ends do not fully match the called genes, so a read error is possible. The chain is built from TRBV7-3 and TRBJ2-6; 9 positions agree with TRBD1. CDR1 and CDR2 (germline): SGHTA, FQGTGA. The CDR3 spans 16 residues. This CDR3 is CASSVTGGTGANVLTF. The CDR3 region has the DNA TGTGCCAGCAGCGTAACAGGGGGCACTGGGGCCAACGTCCTGACTTTC. Full variable domain (missing parts from reference TRBV7-3 and TRBJ2-6): GAGVSQTPSNKVTEKGKYVELRCDPISGHTALYWYRQSLGQGPEFLIYFQGTGAADDSGLPNDRFFAVRPEGSVSTLKIQRTERGDSAVYLCASSVTGGTGANVLTFGAGSRLTVL.

This clone came up many times. This sequence joins TRBV5-6 and TRBJ2-7; D gene ambiguous. The CDR3 contains 12 residues. CDR1 and CDR2 (germline): SGHDT, YYEEEE. Trimming cost V 1 base and J 4 bases, with 6 bases left between them. The CDR3: CASSLMQYEQYF. In nucleotides, the CDR3 is TGTGCCAGCAGCTTGATGCAGTACGAGCAGTACTTC.

This clone came up many times. V usage is TRBV9 and J usage is TRBJ2-3; D remains unclear. Germline CDR1 is SGDLS and CDR2 is YYNGEE. This CDR3 contains 15 residues. V lost 4 bases and J lost 4, with 16 bases in between. CDR3 region: CASSLEDRGPDTQYF. The CDR3 region has the DNA TGTGCCAGCAGCCTAGAGGACCGTGGCCCAGATACGCAGTATTTT.

This clone has only a few counts. The J gene is TRBJ1-6, the V gene TRBV11-1, with 9 positions matching TRBD1. With 5 bases clipped from V and 6 bases from J, the junction kept 5 bases outside the gene matches. The germline V gene encodes CDR1 SGHAT and CDR2 FQDESV (reference sequence). CDR3 length equals 15 residues. The CDR3 DNA is TGTGCCAGCAGCGACCGGACAGGGGCTAATTCACCCCTCCACTTT. Encoded protein: CASSDRTGANSPLHF.

This clone was picked up many times. The chain has TRBV30 and TRBJ2-7; D may be TRBD2 (6 bases). The CDR3 contains 13 residues. Looked up from germline, CDR1 is GTSNPN and CDR2 is SVGIG (reference sequence). Trimming removed 2 bases from V and 0 bases from J, with 8 bases in between. DNA of the CDR3: TGTGCCTGGAGTAGCGGGCCCTCCTACGAGCAGTACTTC. Amino acid sequence: CAWSSGPSYEQYF.

This clone was detected many times. V is TRBV7-2 and J is TRBJ1-5; D remains ambiguous. Trimming shortened V by 5 bases and J by 5 bases, and 13 bases separated the two germline ends. Germline V lookup: CDR1 SGHTA, CDR2 FQGNSA. This CDR3 contains 14 residues. DNA of the CDR3: TGTGCCAGCAGCCTCGAAAGGTGGGATCAGCCCCAGCATTTT. Protein sequence: CASSLERWDQPQHF.

This clone occurred many times. V and J are TRBV6-1 and TRBJ2-2; no clear D. This CDR3 has 15 amino acids. Per germline, CDR1 MNHNS and CDR2 SASEGT. Trimming cost V 5 bases and J 0 bases, with 10 bases left between them. This chain's CDR3 is CASSRVQTNTGELFF. CDR3 DNA sequence: TGTGCCAGCAGTCGAGTGCAAACGAACACCGGGGAGCTGTTTTTT.

This clone was found a few times. Possible read error: a much larger clone is one base away. The identical CDR3 is also encoded by other nucleotide sequences in the sample. The CDR3 loop is CATASSGSSGNREQFF. In nucleotides, the CDR3 is TGTGCCACCGCGAGTAGCGGGAGTTCTGGCAATCGTGAGCAGTTCTTC. This chain uses TRBV15 with TRBJ2-1; 9 bases fit TRBD2. CDR3 length: 16 amino acids. Germline values: CDR1 LNHNV, CDR2 YYDKDF (reference sequence). V lost 8 bases to trimming and J lost 9 bases; unmatched junction nucleotides: 17.

The genes are TRBV5-6 and TRBJ1-2, with D perhaps TRBD1 (6 bases). The CDR3 is made up of 12 amino acids. Germline CDR1 SGHDT, CDR2 YYEEEE. The V gene lost 0 bases and the J gene lost 7 bases, with 7 bases spanning the gap. As DNA, the CDR3 is TGTGCCAGCAGCTTGGGGGGGCCTGGCTACACCTTC. Protein: CASSLGGPGYTF.

This clone was seen ten or more times. This same CDR3 is encoded by further DNA sequences in the sample. The V call is TRBV20-1, the J call TRBJ2-3, with 8 positions matching TRBD2. CDR1 DFQATT and CDR2 SNEGSKA come from the germline V gene (reference sequence). The CDR3 length is 15 residues. V shed 4 bases, J shed 0 bases, and the junction held 6 bases outside the gene matches. The CDR3 coding sequence is TGCAGTGCTAATATACGGGAGGGAAGCACAGATACGCAGTATTTT. Translated: CSANIREGSTDTQYF.

V gene TRBV27 combines with J gene TRBJ2-5; D not resolved. V dropped 6 bases and J dropped 7 bases, with 18 bases sitting between them. Germline CDR1 is MNHEY and CDR2 is SMNVEV (reference sequence). The CDR3 is 14 amino acids. In DNA form, the CDR3 reads TGTGCCAGCAGATGGACCGGTACAGATCTGACCCAGTACTTC. Its protein is CASRWTGTDLTQYF.

The chain links TRBV7-6 to TRBJ1-5; D may be TRBD1 (6 bases). CDR1 SGHVS and CDR2 FNYEAQ come from the germline V gene. V lost 1 base, J lost 1 base, and 8 bases lay in between. CDR3 length: 15 amino acids. CDR3 sequence reads: CASSLGGASNQPQHF. The CDR3 bases are TGTGCCAGCAGCTTAGGGGGGGCGAGCAATCAGCCCCAGCATTTT.

This clone was seen repeatedly, ten times or more. The rearrangement joins TRBV7-2 to TRBJ2-2, with D perhaps matching TRBD1 or TRBD2 (5 bases each). The CDR3 length is 13 residues. The ends were cut back, 5 bases at V and 7 bases at J, with 11 bases in the middle. From germline, CDR1 is SGHTA and CDR2 FQGNSA. CDR3 nucleotide sequence: TGTGCCAGCAGCCTCCAGGGAGTCGGGGAGCTGTTTTTT. This codes for CASSLQGVGELFF.

The sample holds many counts of this clone. The CDR3 here is CASSLDRANTIYF. CDR3 nucleotide sequence: TGTGCCAGCAGTTTGGACAGGGCCAACACCATATATTTT. The V call is TRBV12-3 or TRBV12-4, the J call TRBJ1-3; 8 bases map to TRBD1. V lost 3 bases to trimming and J lost 7 bases; unmatched junction nucleotides: 2. The CDR3 loop spans 13 amino acids.

This clone was seen a handful of times. This specimen includes other DNA sequences encoding the same CDR3. The chain uses TRBV6-1 and TRBJ1-2; D not resolved. The CDR3 is 12 amino acids. The V gene's germline CDR1 is MNHNS and CDR2 SASEGT. In DNA, the CDR3 is TGTGCAATCTTGTTGACGAGCAGTGGCTACACCTTC. It translates to CAILLTSSGYTF.

This clone was picked up a small number of times. Relative to the germline gene, one junction end is altered; a read error may explain this. V and J are TRBV6-1 and TRBJ2-7, with D possibly matching TRBD2 (5 bases). The CDR3 is made up of 14 amino acids. Per germline, CDR1 MNHNS and CDR2 SASEGT. CDR3 residues: CASSIEGVHYEQYF. CDR3 nucleotides: TGTGCCAGCAGTATAGAGGGAGTACACTACGAGCAATACTTC.

This clone ranks as medium-sized. The chain uses TRBV27 and TRBJ1-6; no reliable D call. Germline loops: CDR1 MNHEY, CDR2 SMNVEV (reference sequence). V lost 3 bases and J 7 bases, leaving 7 bases between the germline ends. The CDR3 runs 13 residues. DNA for the CDR3: TGTGCCAGCAGTTTGAGCGAAAATTCACCCCTCCACTTT. Translated, it gives CASSLSENSPLHF.

V is TRBV20-1 and J is TRBJ2-2; no firm D call. The CDR3 loop spans 13 amino acids. V lost 5 bases and J 0 bases, leaving 7 bases between the germline ends. In germline, CDR1 is DFQATT, CDR2 SNEGSKA (reference sequence). The CDR3 DNA follows: TGCAGTGCTGAAAAAGCGAACACCGGGGAGCTGTTTTTT. Amino acid sequence: CSAEKANTGELFF.

This clone came up many times. J is TRBJ2-6 and V is TRBV6-1; 8 nucleotides match TRBD2. In germline, CDR1 is MNHNS, CDR2 SASEGT. The J segment lost 0 bases and the V segment lost 6 bases, leaving 7 bases of the junction unmatched. This CDR3 has 17 amino acids. The CDR3 DNA is TGTGCCAGCAGCCGATCGGGGGGGGACTCTGGGGCCAACGTCCTGACTTTC. This encodes CASSRSGGDSGANVLTF.

This clone showed up many times. V is TRBV7-9 and J is TRBJ2-5; the D gene is possibly TRBD2 (6 bases). Trimming took off 6 bases at V and 4 bases at J, with 6 bases between the two ends. The CDR3 is made up of 11 amino acids. Per germline, CDR1 SEHNR and CDR2 FQNEAQ (reference sequence). CDR3 coding DNA: TGTGCCAGCAGGCGGGGAGAGACCCAGTACTTC. It codes for CASRRGETQYF.

This clone was seen more than once but under ten times. At the DNA level, this CDR3 is encoded by other sequences in the same sample as well. This chain connects TRBV28 to TRBJ2-7; D uncertain. Germline V gene sequence: CDR1 MDHEN, CDR2 SYDVKM. CDR3 size: 13 residues. V lost 5 bases to trimming and J lost 6 bases, with 14 bases between them. CDR3 DNA sequence: TGTGCCAGCAGTAGCAGTCCGGTTGTCGAGCAGTACTTC. Translated, it gives CASSSSPVVEQYF.

This clone showed up many times. The V call is TRBV9, the J call TRBJ1-6, with TRBD1 identical over 7 bases. The CDR3 extends over 15 amino acids. V gave up 3 bases and J gave up 5 bases; unmatched junction bases: 5. CDR1 SGDLS and CDR2 YYNGEE come from the germline V gene. CDR3 protein: CASSEDGTDNSPLHF. DNA of the CDR3: TGTGCCAGCAGCGAGGATGGGACAGATAATTCACCCCTCCACTTT.

About this clone itself: The sample contains more than one DNA sequence encoding this CDR3. The genes are TRBV6-1 and TRBJ2-7, with 13 bases identical to TRBD2. V lost 9 bases to trimming and J lost 7 bases; unmatched junction nucleotides: 9. The CDR3 length is 14 residues. Per germline, CDR1 MNHNS and CDR2 SASEGT. CDR3 sequence reads: CASIPGTSGKEQYF. In nucleotides, the CDR3 is TGTGCCAGTATCCCCGGGACTAGCGGGAAGGAGCAGTACTTC.